The present T cell receptor beta chain was sequenced within a study of OX40 agonist ivuxolimab in advanced cancers. Regarding the study in general: Ivuxolimab, which targeted the costimulatory receptor OX40 (CD134), was an agonistic, fully human IgG2 monoclonal antibody. Intravenous ivuxolimab was administered to patients every 2 weeks at six dose levels: 0.01, 0.1, 0.3, 1.5, 3 and 10 mg/kg. Of the roughly 51 patients in dose escalation, 19 had hepatocellular carcinoma, approximately 15 had melanoma, 9 had renal cell carcinoma and 9 had head and neck cancer. In the dose-escalation cohort, approximately 82% of patients were male, and the mean age was 60 years with a range of 23 to 79. Prior anti-PD-1, anti-PD-L1 or anti-CTLA-4 therapy was permitted, and checkpoint inhibitors had been received by 30% to 40% of dose-escalation patients. Three dose-escalation patients achieved partial responses, one with hepatocellular carcinoma and two with cutaneous melanoma. The purpose of peripheral TCRbeta sequencing was to test whether ivuxolimab changed TCR sequence diversity and led to clonal T-cell expansion. The paper covers the monotherapy dose-escalation part of the phase I ivuxolimab trial, which included N ≈ 50 patients. Here is what the overall study found, with its caveats: At doses of 0.1 to 3.0 mg/kg, clonal expansion of both CD4+ and CD8+ blood T cells was observed from baseline to week 6. In the 0.1-3.0 mg/kg groups, partial responders were among the patients with the lowest normalized peripheral clonal expansion, particularly in CD8+ T cells. Low levels of normalized T-cell clonal expansion were also seen in some nonresponding patients. The antigen specificity of the clonally expanded peripheral T cells was not determined. After ivuxolimab, more expanded clones were found on average in CD8+ T cells than in CD4+ T cells.

Genomic DNA was isolated from the sorted cells so that the TCRbeta CDR3 region could be sequenced. The immunoSEQ Assay was used for sequencing of TCRbeta CDR3 regions. Drawn from immuneACCESS, this table holds only the in-frame rearrangements with V and J called that TCRdb kept. Clones are partly lost; checked studies trace under half to an unresolved V gene and leave the rest unexplained. This sample has about 46,000 clones in its table, and more than 85% of those were observed once. Over 4.5% of the sample is taken by the ten largest. There are 11 amino acids in the CDR3, from cysteine to phenylalanine inclusive. Only the CDR3 DNA stays, 33 bases, in frame from base 1. The V end loses 3 bases and the J end loses 6 bases, and a stretch of 8 bases separates them. Sequences DFQATT (CDR1) and SNEGSKA (CDR2) are obtained from the germline V gene (reference sequence). Patients with autoimmune disease history or receiving systemic immunosuppression were excluded from the trial. Peripheral blood for TCR sequencing was drawn from every dose cohort at baseline, at cycle 4 day 1 and at cycle 7 day 1. The samples were taken from a phase I, first-in-human, multicenter, open-label dose-escalation trial of ivuxolimab. The trial enrolled adults with locally advanced or metastatic head and neck squamous cell, hepatocellular, melanoma or renal cell carcinoma. Before TCR sequencing, CD4+ and CD8+ T cells were separately sorted from peripheral blood.

A word on this clone: The antigen it recognizes is unknown. One base away there is no much larger clone; base qualities are not given.

Here the sequenced sample was CD4+ or CD8+ T cells sorted from blood, taken in a trial of the OX40 agonist ivuxolimab. The sequence derives from an adult with an advanced solid tumor such as melanoma, head and neck, liver or kidney cancer. Recombination linked TRBV20-1 to TRBJ1-1; TRBD1 is a possible D gene, resting on 5 matching bases. The CDR3 region: CSARTDPEAFF. In nucleotides, the sequence is TGCAGTGCTAGGACAGATCCTGAAGCTTTCTTT.